This note documents a single T cell receptor (beta chain) sequence. Its specificity is not known. This sample is drawn from a study of T cells after yellow fever vaccination. Study-wide points: Booster samples showed a return of most primary-vaccination clones (roughly 96% CD4, 85% to 90% CD8).

TCRdb re-called the 5' RACE reads with MiXCR, one entry per CDR3 protein. The data contain 450,000 to 550,000 distinct CDR3 sequences, just over 20% of them singletons. The junction had 8 bases not matched to a gene; V was cut back by 4 bases and J by 5 bases. CDR3 length equals 15 residues. CDR1 and CDR2 (germline): SGHTA, FQGNSA. This rearrangement joins TRBV7-2 to TRBJ1-5; 7 nucleotides line up with TRBD1. This sample comprised PBMCs, obtained roughly 23 days after the first yellow fever vaccination. This TCR was sampled from a man between 18 and 35 years old who received the YFV17D yellow fever vaccine. CDR3 nucleotide sequence: TGTGCCAGCAGCTCCGCCGGACAGGTGGATCAGCCCCAGCATTTT. It encodes CASSSAGQVDQPQHF.